The entry that follows covers one T cell receptor beta chain sequence. The data were taken from a study of T cell clones after liver transplantation. For the study at large: Tolerance: complete withdrawal held at least one year, liver enzymes staying within twice normal.

Trimming cost V 5 bases and J 0 bases, with 17 bases left between them. CDR3 size: 16 residues. Germline values: CDR1 SGHAT, CDR2 FQNNGV. Clones were read by immunoSEQ multiplex PCR, and TCRdb kept only the in-frame ones, dropping some. Found here are about 20,000 clones, about four fifths of them singletons; the top ten hold around 32%. The chain has TRBV11-2 and TRBJ2-7; D possibly uses TRBD1 or TRBD2 (5 bases each). This sequence was found in a human patient who received a liver transplant. The graft donor may be the source of some T cells. Sequencing used CD8+ T cells from blood, obtained approximately 52 months after liver transplant. CDR3 nucleotide sequence: TGTGCCAGCAGCCCGTCGAGGGGAACGAGCTCCTACGAGCAGTACTTC. Its protein product is CASSPSRGTSSYEQYF.